Below, 11 T cell receptor beta chains from the same sample are listed, as sequenced in a study of T cell clonality in common variable immunodeficiency. Measured with immunoSEQ multiplex PCR; TCRdb has only the in-frame clones, and not every one. The sample offers roughly 55,000 clones and no singletons, the top ten holding around 5.4%. Sequenced input: peripheral blood mononuclear cells. These receptors all come from a person aged 18 to 75 in good health.

This clone was counted at least ten times. Read data end 3 residues before the CDR3 end; the end is taken from the germline J gene. The V call is TRBV7-9, the J call TRBJ2-1; maybe TRBD1 (6 bases). Germline values: CDR1 SEHNR, CDR2 FQNEAQ (reference sequence). The V and J ends lost 0 bases and 9 bases respectively, with 9 bases between them. This CDR3 comprises 13 residues. CDR3 DNA, as far as it was read: TGTGCCAGCAGCTTAGCCAGGGGTGGTGAG. Translation: CASSLARGGE. The whole CDR3 sequence is CASSLARGGEQFF.

This clone has a handful of counts. The CDR3 end falls 3 residues outside the read, so it is completed with the germline J gene. This rearrangement joins TRBV7-9 to TRBJ1-2; D not resolved. This CDR3 has 11 amino acids. Germline V gene lookup returns CDR1 SEHNR and CDR2 FQNEAQ (reference sequence). CDR3 bases read: TGTGCCAGCAGCTTAGGCTACGAC. Its translation is CASSLGYD. The complete CDR3 reads CASSLGYDYTF.

This clone came up many times. The CDR3 end falls 3 residues outside the read, so it is completed with the germline J gene. This chain uses TRBV6-2 or TRBV6-3 with TRBJ2-5, with D perhaps TRBD1 (6 bases). CDR3 length: 15 amino acids. Between the trimmed V and J ends, which lost 4 bases and 3 bases, there was a span of 15 bases. CDR1 MNHEY and CDR2 SVGEGT come from the germline V gene. This chain's CDR3 is CASSFQPGQKETQYF. The sequenced CDR3 bases are TGTGCCAGCAGTTTTCAACCGGGACAAAAAGAGACC.

This clone was observed many times. The read ends 3 residues before the CDR3 terminus; that terminus is restored from the germline J gene. The chain recombines TRBV20-1 with TRBJ2-1, with D possibly being TRBD1 (6 bases). V dropped 6 bases and J dropped 7 bases, with 25 bases sitting between them. CDR3 size: 16 residues. Germline lookup yields CDR1 DFQATT and CDR2 SNEGSKA (reference sequence). The CDR3 sequence is CSAFRTALGGTNEQFF. The CDR3 DNA, read in part, is TGCAGTGCCTTTAGGACAGCCCTCGGTGGGACGAATGAG.

This clone appeared many times. Sequencing ends 3 residues short of the CDR3 end; the germline J gene provides the rest. The chain carries TRBV11-2 and TRBJ2-7; tentative D call: TRBD2 (6 bases). Looked up from germline, CDR1 is SGHAT and CDR2 is FQNNGV. The CDR3 runs to 12 residues. Trimming took off 5 bases at V and 6 bases at J, with 11 bases between the two ends. The DNA read from the CDR3 is TGTGCCAGCAGCCCATTGGGGGGCGAG. This encodes CASSPLGGE. The entire CDR3 is CASSPLGGEQYF.

This clone has a count of ten or more. CDR3 DNA, as far as it was read: TGTGCCAGCAGCGGACAGGGCGGTGAG. Translating it yields CASSGQGGE. In full, the CDR3 reads CASSGQGGEQFF. V usage is TRBV7-3 and J usage is TRBJ2-1, with TRBD1 identical over 8 bases. The CDR3 end is not reached by the read, which stops 3 residues before it; the germline J gene fills it in. CDR1 is SGHTA, CDR2 FQGTGA, per germline. CDR3 length equals 12 residues. The V segment lost 5 bases and the J segment 9 bases; nucleotides outside the gene matches: 3.

This clone showed up many times. The read falls 3 residues short of the CDR3 end, and the missing part is taken from the germline J gene. The chain has TRBV7-3 and TRBJ1-6; D unclear. Trimming removed 4 bases from V and 8 bases from J, with 9 bases in between. Germline V lookup: CDR1 SGHTA, CDR2 FQGTGA. The length of the CDR3 is 13 residues. The sequenced part of the CDR3 DNA is TGTGCCAGCAGCTCGGCGGTTGATTCACCC. Translating it yields CASSSAVDSP. The entire CDR3 protein is CASSSAVDSPLHF. Filled out from reference TRBV7-3 and TRBJ1-6, the complete variable domain reads GAGVSQTPSNKVTEKGKYVELRCDPISGHTALYWYRQSLGQGPEFLIYFQGTGAADDSGLPNDRFFAVRPEGSVSTLKIQRTERGDSAVYLCASSSAVDSPLHFGNGTRLTVT.

This clone was seen many times. The CDR3 end falls 3 residues outside the read, so it is completed with the germline J gene. V is TRBV5-1 and J is TRBJ2-5, with TRBD2 as a possible D gene (6 bases). V was pared by 1 base and J by 3 bases, with 13 bases between. The CDR3 spans 15 residues. Germline assignment: CDR1 SGHRS and CDR2 YFSETQ. Incomplete CDR3 DNA: TGCGCCAGCAGCTTGACTAGGAGGAGGGAAGAGACC. Its translation: CASSLTRRREET. The complete CDR3 protein is CASSLTRRREETQYF.

This clone was recorded many times. The read ends 3 residues shy of where the CDR3 ends; the end is completed using the germline J gene. The chain uses TRBV6-2 or TRBV6-3 and TRBJ2-1, with D perhaps matching TRBD2 (5 bases). V was shortened by 0 bases and J by 5 bases, with 8 bases between the two germline ends. The germline gives CDR1 MNHEY, CDR2 SVGEGT. This CDR3 contains 14 residues. Here the CDR3 reads CASSYSGLNNEQFF. The covered CDR3 bases are TGTGCCAGCAGTTACTCCGGACTCAACAATGAG.

This clone was counted ten times or more. The missing CDR3 end, 3 residues past where the read stops, is filled in from the germline J gene. The chain joins TRBV19 to TRBJ1-1; D perhaps matches TRBD1 (6 bases). CDR3 length equals 14 residues. Germline CDR1 and CDR2: LNHDA and SQIVND (reference sequence). V lost 6 bases to trimming and J lost 3 bases, with 14 bases between them. The CDR3 sequence: CASRDGGAYTEAFF. CDR3 bases read: TGTGCCAGTAGGGACGGGGGGGCCTACACTGAA.

Incomplete CDR3 DNA: TGTGCCAGCACCGAGGGGGTTCAGGGGGCAGGTTCACCC. As protein: CASTEGVQGAGSP. In full, the CDR3 reads CASTEGVQGAGSPLHF. V gene TRBV2 combines with J gene TRBJ1-6, with 8 bases lining up with TRBD1. The read stops 3 residues short of the end of the CDR3; the missing end is completed from the germline J gene. CDR3 size: 16 residues. Germline CDR1 and CDR2: SNHLY and FYNNEI. Losses at the gene ends were 7 bases for V and 9 bases for J; bases not matched to a gene: 14.